A selection of T cell receptor beta chains follows, all from one sample in a study of T cells in Graves' hyperthyroidism and ophthalmopathy. TCRdb ran MiXCR on the multiplex PCR reads and lists one entry per CDR3 protein. The table records 500,000 to 650,000 distinct CDR3 sequences, 15% to 20% of them present only once. The sample was blood. The receptors here all came from a woman under 30 with Graves' ophthalmopathy. The conserved cysteine and the conserved F or W are not part of the CDR3 here. Each record gives: V gene, J gene, CDR3 protein.

V: TRBV7-2
J: TRBJ2-1
CDR3: ASLPTQGNNEQF

V: TRBV6-2/TRBV6-3
J: TRBJ1-1
CDR3: ASSYSTVNTEAF

V: TRBV28
J: TRBJ1-6
CDR3: ASSPRTDYNSPLH

V: TRBV5-1
J: TRBJ2-7
CDR3: ASSLGYGQGRYEQY

V: TRBV4-2
J: TRBJ2-7
CDR3: ASSQGSGTGEHEQY

V: TRBV6-1
J: TRBJ1-5
CDR3: ASKGADQPQH

V: TRBV11-1
J: TRBJ1-1
CDR3: ASSLGLGDGAF

V: TRBV7-6
J: TRBJ1-1
CDR3: ASSPLENTEAF

V: TRBV19
J: TRBJ1-5
CDR3: ASSTQGAALNQPQH

V: TRBV20-1
J: TRBJ2-7
CDR3: SARYSGRAYEQY

V: TRBV4-3
J: TRBJ2-3
CDR3: ASSQETFGGKGTDTQY

V: TRBV12-3/TRBV12-4
J: TRBJ1-5
CDR3: ASSSPPGQPQH

V: TRBV15
J: TRBJ2-1
CDR3: ATSRDGESNEQF

V: TRBV9
J: TRBJ2-3
CDR3: ASTPIPGTGMSADTQY

V: TRBV18
J: TRBJ2-1
CDR3: ASSPLTGVLYNEQF

V: TRBV7-9
J: TRBJ2-3
CDR3: ASSLSFTDTQY

V: TRBV4-2
J: TRBJ2-1
CDR3: ASSQDRRAGDLRSYNEQF

V: TRBV4-1
J: TRBJ2-3
CDR3: ASSQESRTQY

V: TRBV7-9
J: TRBJ1-6
CDR3: ASSPEGTYNSPLH

V: TRBV6-4
J: TRBJ1-1
CDR3: ASSDHGEAAEAF

V: TRBV19
J: TRBJ1-5
CDR3: ASSHQGARQPQH